This T cell receptor (beta chain) was retrieved from a study of CXCR3-negative and CXCR3-positive naive CD8 T cells (dated by TCRdb to between 2018 and 2021). About the investigation overall: In total, some 140 million TRB reads were obtained, which works out to roughly 1.5 +/- 0.3 million reads per library. The diversity and physicochemical repertoire analyses included approximately ten donors pooled from two independent experiments. The TRBV-TRBJ cluster analysis covered naive subsets from about 5 donors and memory cells from 3 donors. What the work shows at the level of the full study, not this receptor alone: CXCR3 expression partially decreased after cryopreservation, so most assays used freshly isolated PBMCs. Naive CXCR3-negative and CXCR3-positive cells from the same donor showed similar TRBV-TRBJ usage, whereas memory cells showed distinct patterns. Because surface CD5, which is linked to self-reactivity in mice, was comparable between the naive subsets, TCR interaction strength was also inferred from the physicochemical properties of TRB CDR3s. Both naive subsets had comparably high repertoire diversity, while memory CD8+ T cells had much lower repertoire diversity.

The sequencer was a NextSeq 550. The Human TCR Profiling Kit (MiLaboratory) was used to make UMI-labeled 5' RACE TRB cDNA libraries. The full amount of extracted RNA was used for cDNA synthesis, and the full amount of resulting cDNA was used for PCR amplification. Libraries were prepared in parallel with an identical number of PCR cycles. In the authors' own workflow: With a minimum of two reads required per UMI, MIGEC and MiXCR pulled out about 52,000 +/- 9,100 unique UMI-labeled TRB cDNA molecules from each library. Each library averaged around 40,000 +/- 10,000 functional in-frame TRB CDR3 nucleotide clonotypes without stop codons. After each sample was downsampled to 5000 UMI-labeled TRB molecules, VDJtools was used to calculate diversity metrics such as normalized Shannon-Wiener and Chao1. For the central five CDR3 residues, VDJtools calculated physicochemical properties weighted by clonotype size, namely interaction energy, strength, volume and Kidera factor 4. TCRdb reprocessed the reads, so every CDR3 protein sequence counts as one entry and DNA is not shown. The authors' filters were not applied to this entry. The sample's own table lists about 56,000 distinct CDR3 sequences. In total, the top ten clones hold roughly 19% of the sample.

For every CD8+ T cell subset, over 250,000 cells were flow-sorted straight into RLT lysis buffer, and each subset was sorted in triplicate. Using standard density gradient centrifugation, peripheral blood mononuclear cells were isolated from buffy coats. Total RNA was extracted from sorted cells with an RNeasy Mini Kit. Note on this clonotype: Its target antigen remains unknown.

The material sequenced was memory CD8+ T cells from blood. The cell subset or site label corresponds to: conventional CD8+ memory T cells (TMEM), sorted as controls. The TCR sequence derives from a human donor in good health. Some clones in this sample may be carry-over from other donors' samples.

The CDR3 region: CSVLAGVSTGELFF. The chain couples TRBV29-1 to TRBJ2-2; TCRdb outputs TRBD2, but without DNA this stays unchecked. Taken from cysteine to phenylalanine, the CDR3 has 14 residues. The DNA is not on file. The germline V gene specifies SQVTM as CDR1 and ANQGSEA as CDR2.